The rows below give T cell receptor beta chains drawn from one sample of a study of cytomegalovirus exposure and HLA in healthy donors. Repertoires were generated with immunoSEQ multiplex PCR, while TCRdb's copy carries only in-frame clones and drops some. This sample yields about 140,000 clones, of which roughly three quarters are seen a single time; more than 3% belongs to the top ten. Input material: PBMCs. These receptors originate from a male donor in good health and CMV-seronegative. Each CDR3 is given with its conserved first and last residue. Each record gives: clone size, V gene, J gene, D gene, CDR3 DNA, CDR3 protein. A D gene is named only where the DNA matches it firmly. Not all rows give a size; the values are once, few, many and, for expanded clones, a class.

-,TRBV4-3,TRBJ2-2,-,TGCGCCAGCAGCCAAGATATGGCAGGGCAGAACGGGGAGCTGTTTTTT,CASSQDMAGQNGELFF
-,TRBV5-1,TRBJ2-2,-,TGCGCCAGCAGCTTACAACCTCCGGGCACCGGGGAGCTGTTTTTT,CASSLQPPGTGELFF
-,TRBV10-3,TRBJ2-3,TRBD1,TGTGCCATCAGAAAGGCCGGGACAGGGTACACAGATACGCAGTATTTT,CAIRKAGTGYTDTQYF
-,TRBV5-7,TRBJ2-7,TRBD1,TGTGCCAGCAGCTTCCGCTGGGACAGGGGAAACTACGAGCAGTGCTTC,CASSFRWDRGNYEQCF
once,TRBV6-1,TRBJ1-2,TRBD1,TGTGCCAGCAGTGAACAGGACAGGGGGTACGGCTACACCTTC,CASSEQDRGYGYTF
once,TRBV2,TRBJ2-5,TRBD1,TGTGCCAGCAGCGGCAGGGACAGAGAGACCCAGTACTTC,CASSGRDRETQYF
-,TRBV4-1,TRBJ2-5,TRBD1,TGCGCCAGCAGCCATATTACAGGGGTCCAAGAGACCCAGTACTTC,CASSHITGVQETQYF
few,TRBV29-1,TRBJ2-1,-,TGCAGCGTTGAAGAGCGACGGGACACCTTGAGCTACAATGAGCAGTTCTTC,CSVEERRDTLSYNEQFF
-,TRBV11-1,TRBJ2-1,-,TGTGCCAGCAGCTTACAACGGGACTACAATGAGCAGTTCTTC,CASSLQRDYNEQFF
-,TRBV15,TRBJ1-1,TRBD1,TGTGCCACCAGCACGACAGGGGTAGGGAGGAACACTGAAGCTTTCTTT,CATSTTGVGRNTEAFF
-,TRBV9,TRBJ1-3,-,TGTGCCAGCAGCGTAGACCTAGCCGTTGGGCAGGGGGGAAACACCATATATTTT,CASSVDLAVGQGGNTIYF
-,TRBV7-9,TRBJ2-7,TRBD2,TGTGCCAGCAGCTTCCCAGGACTAGCGGGAACCTACGAGCAGTACTTC,CASSFPGLAGTYEQYF
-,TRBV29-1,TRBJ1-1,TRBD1,TGCAGCGTTGAAAAGGACAGGCGGGGAGAAGCTTTCTTT,CSVEKDRRGEAFF
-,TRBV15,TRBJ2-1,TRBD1,TGTGCCACCAGCAGAGATATATCAGGACAGGGACACAATGAGCAGTTCTTC,CATSRDISGQGHNEQFF
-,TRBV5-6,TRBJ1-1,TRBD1,TGTGCCAGCAGCTACGGACAGGGCCTGTTGAACACTGAAGCTTTCTTT,CASSYGQGLLNTEAFF
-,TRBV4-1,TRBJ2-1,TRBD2,TGCGCCAGCAGCCAATCTTCAGGACTAGCGGGAGTAGGTGAGCAGTTCTTC,CASSQSSGLAGVGEQFF
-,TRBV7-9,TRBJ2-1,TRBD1,TGTGCCAGCAGCCTCGGGACAGGGGACAATGAGCAGTTCTTC,CASSLGTGDNEQFF
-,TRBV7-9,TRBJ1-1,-,TGTGCCAGCAGCTTACTTGACAGGTCGAACACTGAAGCTTTCTTT,CASSLLDRSNTEAFF
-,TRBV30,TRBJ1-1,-,TGTGCCTGGGTCAGGGTAAAGGCTGAAGCTTTCTTT,CAWVRVKAEAFF
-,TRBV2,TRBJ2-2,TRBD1,TGTGCCAGCAGTGGGAGCTGGGCAGGGGGCACCGGGGAGCTGTTTTTT,CASSGSWAGGTGELFF
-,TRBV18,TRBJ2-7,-,TGTGCCAGCGCCGAGGCGGGAACCTACGAGCAGTACTTC,CASAEAGTYEQYF
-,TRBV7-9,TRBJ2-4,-,TGTGCCAGCAGCTTAAGCGGGCAAAACATTCAGTACTTC,CASSLSGQNIQYF
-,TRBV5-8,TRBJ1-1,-,TGTGCCAGCAGCTTGGGACAGAAGAACACTGAAGCTTTCTTT,CASSLGQKNTEAFF
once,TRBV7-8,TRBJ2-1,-,TGTGCCAGCAGCTTAGTACGTTCGGGAGAGCAGTTCTTC,CASSLVRSGEQFF
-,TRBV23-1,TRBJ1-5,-,TGCGCCAGCAGTCAATCTAATCGACAGGCTTATAGCAATCAGCCCCAGCATTTT,CASSQSNRQAYSNQPQHF
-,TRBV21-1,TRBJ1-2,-,TGTGCCAGCAGCAATCGTCCCACCGCAGAACATGGCTACACCTTC,CASSNRPTAEHGYTF
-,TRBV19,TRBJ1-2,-,TGTGCCAGTAGTATAGTAGCGGGGGCTGACTATGGCTACACCTTC,CASSIVAGADYGYTF
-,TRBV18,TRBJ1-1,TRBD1,TGTGCCAGCTCACACGACAGGGGATGGACTGAAGCTTTCTTT,CASSHDRGWTEAFF
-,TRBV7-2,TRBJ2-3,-,TGTGCCAGCAGCTTTCAACTGGGCACAGATACGCAGTATTTT,CASSFQLGTDTQYF
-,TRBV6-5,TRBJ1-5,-,TGTGCCAGCAGTTACTCAACTGGGGCGAATCAGCCCCAGCATTTT,CASSYSTGANQPQHF
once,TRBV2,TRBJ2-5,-,TGTGCCAGCAGGGGGCTTGAGACCCAGTACTTC,CASRGLETQYF
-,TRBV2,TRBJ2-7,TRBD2,TGTGCCAGCACGGAATTAGCGGGAGTAGCATCAGGCGAGCAGTACTTC,CASTELAGVASGEQYF
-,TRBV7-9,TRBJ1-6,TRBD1,TGTGCCAGCAGCCGAGGGACAGGGGTTTCCTCACCCCTCCACTTT,CASSRGTGVSSPLHF
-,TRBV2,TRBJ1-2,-,TGTGCCAGCAGTGGTAGAAGGTCTCCCGACCACTACCTTGGAAACTATGGCTACACCTTC,CASSGRRSPDHYLGNYGYTF
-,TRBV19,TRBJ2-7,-,TGTGCCAGTAGGGCACGAGGGAGCCACGAGCAGTACTTC,CASRARGSHEQYF
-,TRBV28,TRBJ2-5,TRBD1,TGTGCCAGCACCCCCACAGGGGTAAAGACCCAGTACTTC,CASTPTGVKTQYF
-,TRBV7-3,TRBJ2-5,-,TGTGCCAGCAGCTTAGTGGGGGGTGAGACCCAGTACTTC,CASSLVGGETQYF
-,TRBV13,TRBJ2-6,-,TGTGCCAGCAGCTTATTTGCGCGAGAGGCCAACGTCCTGACTTTC,CASSLFAREANVLTF
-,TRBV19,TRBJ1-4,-,TGTGCCAGTAGTATCGGTGGGGGGAGAACTAATGAAAAACTGTTTTTT,CASSIGGGRTNEKLFF
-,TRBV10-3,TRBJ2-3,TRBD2,TGTGCCATCAGTGAGCTAGCGGGAGTCACAGATACGCAGTATTTT,CAISELAGVTDTQYF
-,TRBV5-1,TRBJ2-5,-,TGCGCCAGCAGCTTGGCGCAGGGAAGAGAGACCCAGTACTTC,CASSLAQGRETQYF
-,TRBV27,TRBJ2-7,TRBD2,TGTGCCACCGGGGGGGGGTCGGCCTACGAGCAGTACTTC,CATGGGSAYEQYF
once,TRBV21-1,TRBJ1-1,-,TGTGCCAGCAGCAAAGATCTCGGGAGGGGCACTGAAGCTTTCTTT,CASSKDLGRGTEAFF
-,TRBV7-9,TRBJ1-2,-,TGTGCCAGCAGCTTAAGGGGGGGCGGAGGCTACACCTTC,CASSLRGGGGYTF
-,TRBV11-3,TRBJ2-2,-,TGTGCCAGCAGTCCGGAGGGTGCCGGGGAGCTGTTTTTT,CASSPEGAGELFF
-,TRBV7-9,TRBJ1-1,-,TGTGCCAGCAGCGGGGCGAACACTGAAGCTTTCTTT,CASSGANTEAFF
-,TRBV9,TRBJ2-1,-,TGTGCCAGCAGCGTAGGCGATGAGCAGTTCTTC,CASSVGDEQFF
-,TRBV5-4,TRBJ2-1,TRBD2,TGTGCCAGCAGCTTCGATCGGGACTACTCTTACAATGAGCAGTTCTTC,CASSFDRDYSYNEQFF
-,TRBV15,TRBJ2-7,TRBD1,TGTGCCACCAGCTTACACCCCCGGGACAGGGTGAACGAGCAGTACTTC,CATSLHPRDRVNEQYF
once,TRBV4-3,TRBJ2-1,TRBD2,TGCGCCAGCAGCCAAGATAGGGGAACTAGCGGGAGCTCCTACAATGAGCAGTTCTTC,CASSQDRGTSGSSYNEQFF
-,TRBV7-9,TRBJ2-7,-,TGTGCCAGCAGGAACGGACTCGAGGGCTACGAGCAGTACTTC,CASRNGLEGYEQYF
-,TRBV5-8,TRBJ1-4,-,TGTGCCAGCAGCGCCCTACAGGATGTCACTAATGAAAAACTGTTTTTT,CASSALQDVTNEKLFF
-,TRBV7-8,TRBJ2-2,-,TGTGCCAGCAGCTTACAGGGGAAAGACGGGGAGCTGTTTTTT,CASSLQGKDGELFF
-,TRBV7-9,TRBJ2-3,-,TGTGCCAGCAGCCCGAGGGAACTTTCAGATACGCAGTATTTT,CASSPRELSDTQYF
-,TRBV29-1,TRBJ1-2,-,TGCAGCGTGCGAGACAAGGACTATGGCTACACCTTC,CSVRDKDYGYTF
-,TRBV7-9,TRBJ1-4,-,TGTGCCAGCGATGAGGGAGAAAAACTGTTTTTT,CASDEGEKLFF
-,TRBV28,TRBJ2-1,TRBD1,TGTGCCAGCAGTTCGGGACAGGGTGGTGATGAGCAGTTCTTC,CASSSGQGGDEQFF